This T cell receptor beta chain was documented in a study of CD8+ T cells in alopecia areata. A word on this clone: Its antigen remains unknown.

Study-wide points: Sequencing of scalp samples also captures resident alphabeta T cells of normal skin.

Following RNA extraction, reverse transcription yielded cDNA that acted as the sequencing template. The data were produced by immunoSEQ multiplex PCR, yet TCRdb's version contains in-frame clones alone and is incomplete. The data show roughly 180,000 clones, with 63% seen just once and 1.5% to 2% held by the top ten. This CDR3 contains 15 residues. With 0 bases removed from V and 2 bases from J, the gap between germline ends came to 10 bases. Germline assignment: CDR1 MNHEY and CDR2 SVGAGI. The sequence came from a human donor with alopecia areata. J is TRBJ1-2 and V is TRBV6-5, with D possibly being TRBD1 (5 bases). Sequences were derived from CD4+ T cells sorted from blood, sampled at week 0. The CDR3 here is CASSYSPRQNYGYTF. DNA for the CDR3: TGTGCCAGCAGTTACTCACCCCGACAGAACTATGGCTACACCTTC.